This T cell receptor (beta chain) was captured by sequencing in a study of human T cells and chemical hapten exposure (dated by TCRdb to the early 2020s). Describing the broader study: For sensitization, 2% DPC in acetone was applied to a 2 cm by 2 cm area of upper inner arm skin. The libraries were sequenced as a pool, and the TCR yield per sample differed mostly because of small variations in library volumes within the pool. Patients additionally received weekly therapeutic DPC doses to the scalp throughout the approximately 22-week study period. This study followed changes in the peripheral blood TCR repertoire in vivo during primary and secondary sensitization of alopecia patients to the hapten diphenylcyclopropenone (DPC). For TCR sequencing, blood came from 25 to 35 alopecia patients at anywhere from one to four time points (pre-sensitization, 2, 6 and 24 weeks). Patch testing on the upper back used Finn chambers containing 0.01% DPC, with scoring done after 6 days according to International Contact Dermatitis Research Group standards. Most of the patients in the cohort were female, and the cohort covered alopecia areata with under or over 50% scalp involvement, alopecia totalis and alopecia universalis. Patient blood was sampled pre-sensitization (week 0) and at 2, 6 and about 24 weeks after DPC sensitization. Overall results and qualifications from the work: Compared with pre-sensitization or healthy control sets, expanded TCRs formed significantly more large CDR3 similarity clusters, which is consistent with antigen-driven responses. A positive correlation was found between the number of PT1 expanded TCRs and patch test score, with significance reached at thresholds 8, 16 and 32 but not 4. Alopecia, a presumed autoimmune disease, was present in all patients, so the immune response of the patients might differ from that of healthy individuals. No change with DPC sensitization was found in the number of TCRs above 1 in 1000 frequency, and no evidence of global repertoire structure alterations was found. After repeated subsampling, the strength of the expansion versus patch-test correlation and the threshold at which it became significant changed.

Concerning this clonotype itself: No antigen is known for it. The sample holds no much larger clone one base away, and base qualities are not on file.

The germline V and J ends show losses of 5 bases and 0 bases respectively, and no gene match explains 4 bases of the junction. In the germline V gene (reference sequence), CDR1 corresponds to GTSNPN and CDR2 to SVGIG. The CDR3 covers 14 residues, taking in both the cysteine and the phenylalanine. Here the CDR3 DNA is all that survives: 42 bases in frame from base 1. Libraries were prepared through RACE. TCRdb shows the sequencer as NextSeq 500. During library preparation, unique molecular identifiers were attached to individual cDNA molecules so that TCRs could be counted quantitatively and reproducibly. From each blood RNA sample, both TCR alpha and TCR beta chains were sequenced. The paper's data handling went like this. The median number of TCRs per sample was approximately 98,000, ranging from 23,224 to 690,600. V, J and CDR3 annotation of the TCR reads was performed with the Decombinator software suite. For the PS versus PT1 abundance plots, all samples were subsampled to the same number of TCRs (28,000). Expanded TCRs were defined as absent before sensitization and observed at least eight times at the 2-week time point. The public reads were reprocessed in TCRdb via fastp at Q25 and MiXCR, keeping in-frame beta chains. Rows with a matching CDR3 protein are joined into one entry that keeps the most common DNA and genes. TCRdb assigned the V and J calls; the authors' analysis was not used. For this sample there are 90,000 to 140,000 distinct CDR3 sequences; roughly a third appear just once. The ten largest clonotypes hold roughly 2.6% of the sample.

The label giving this sample's time point can be read as: patch test 3, about 24 weeks after DPC sensitization. The sample's treatment or condition label, decoded: therapeutic diphenylcyclopropenone sensitization with weekly scalp DPC. At each patch-test visit, blood was drawn before the patch test was applied. Patients were eligible if aged 18 to 70, diagnosed with alopecia and judged suitable for DPC therapy, and pregnant patients were excluded. Total RNA was extracted from unfractionated whole blood that had been collected in Tempus Blood RNA tubes. The V and J genes are TRBV30 and TRBJ2-3; TRBD1 matches 8 bases in the middle. Specimen: whole blood, collected in connection with sensitization to the hapten diphenylcyclopropenone (DPC). The origin of this receptor is a man aged 35 to 55 with alopecia areata. Some clones in this sample may be carry-over from other donors' samples. The nucleotide sequence is given as TGTGCCTGGGACAGGGGCCTTAGCACAGATACGCAGTATTTT. This translates into CAWDRGLSTDTQYF.